This is a list of T cell receptor beta chains from one sample in a study of blood T cell repertoires in COVID-19. Clones were sequenced by immunoSEQ multiplex PCR, and TCRdb holds only the in-frame ones, with some missing. The table lists about 360,000 clones, over 75% of them singletons. The sequenced material came from PBMCs or T cells enriched from blood (not recorded which). Every receptor here comes from a man aged 30-40 years who had recovered from COVID-19. The CDR3 runs from the conserved cysteine through the conserved F or W. The D gene is left open where the match is weak. Clone size is shown for a subset of rows, as once, few, many or a class of expanded clone.

j_gene | v_gene | d_gene | abundance | CDR3aa | CDR3nt
TRBJ1-2 | TRBV4-2 | TRBD1 | . | CASGGTEINGYTF | TGTGCCAGCGGCGGGACAGAGATTAATGGCTACACCTTC
TRBJ2-5 | TRBV6-1 | TRBD2 | . | CASSARPGLAAGGETQYF | TGTGCCAGCAGTGCGAGGCCGGGACTAGCGGCCGGTGGGGAGACCCAGTACTTC
TRBJ1-5 | TRBV7-2 | . | . | CASSLAAGSNQPQHF | TGTGCCAGCAGCTTAGCGGCGGGCAGCAATCAGCCCCAGCATTTT
TRBJ2-7 | TRBV5-6 | . | . | CASSSDGTEQYF | TGTGCCAGCAGCAGCGACGGTACCGAGCAGTACTTC
TRBJ1-4 | TRBV2 | . | . | CASSGESARSEKLFF | TGTGCCAGCAGCGGTGAGTCAGCCCGGAGTGAAAAACTGTTTTTT
TRBJ2-5 | TRBV9 | . | . | CASSPQSRGGETQYF | TGTGCCAGCAGCCCCCAATCGAGGGGGGGGGAGACCCAGTACTTC
TRBJ1-1 | TRBV4-3 | TRBD1 | . | CASSQIGTGTGEMTFF | TGCGCCAGCAGCCAAATAGGGACCGGGACAGGGGAAATGACTTTCTTT
TRBJ1-5 | TRBV9 | . | . | CASSVSAGDQPQHF | TGTGCCAGCAGCGTATCGGCAGGGGATCAGCCCCAGCATTTT
TRBJ1-3 | TRBV15 | . | . | CATSRGTLSGNTIYF | TGTGCCACCAGCAGAGGAACGCTATCTGGAAACACCATATATTTT
TRBJ1-4 | TRBV5-4 | . | . | CASNPGGTTNEKLFF | TGTGCCAGCAACCCGGGAGGAACAACTAATGAAAAACTGTTTTTT
TRBJ2-5 | TRBV7-9 | . | . | CASSLGTGTQYF | TGTGCCAGCAGCTTAGGTACCGGGACCCAGTACTTC
TRBJ2-1 | TRBV20-1 | . | . | CSASRGAFYNEQFF | TGCAGTGCTAGTCGGGGGGCGTTCTACAATGAGCAGTTCTTC
TRBJ1-2 | TRBV7-9 | . | . | CASSLNRAGYTF | TGTGCCAGCAGCTTAAACAGGGCGGGCTACACCTTC
TRBJ2-1 | TRBV6-5 | . | . | CASSSRDEQFF | TGTGCCAGCAGTTCCCGGGATGAGCAGTTCTTC
TRBJ1-1 | TRBV10-3 | . | . | CAIRTENTEAFF | TGTGCCATCAGGACAGAGAACACTGAAGCTTTCTTT
TRBJ2-2 | TRBV15 | TRBD1 | . | CATSSQDRGGPNTGELFF | TGTGCCACCAGCTCCCAGGACAGGGGGGGCCCTAACACCGGGGAGCTGTTTTTT
TRBJ2-7 | TRBV6-6 | TRBD2 | . | CASSYGTGGYEQYF | TGTGCCAGCAGTTACGGGACCGGGGGGTACGAGCAGTACTTC
TRBJ2-7 | TRBV27 | . | once | CASSLYGAGYEQYF | TGTGCCAGCAGTTTATATGGGGCCGGTTACGAGCAGTACTTC
TRBJ1-4 | TRBV6-4 | . | . | CASSDLRRDSNEKLFF | TGTGCCAGCAGTGACCTAAGAAGAGACTCTAATGAAAAACTGTTTTTT
TRBJ2-5 | TRBV3-1/TRBV3-2 | TRBD1 | . | CASSAHPGTALETQYF | TGTGCCAGCAGCGCCCATCCCGGGACAGCTTTAGAGACCCAGTACTTC
TRBJ1-3 | TRBV18 | TRBD1 | . | CASSTLTGQSGNTIYF | TGTGCCAGCTCAACCTTGACAGGGCAGTCTGGAAACACCATATATTTT
TRBJ2-3 | TRBV6-5 | . | . | CASRTQGSDTQYF | TGTGCCAGCAGAACTCAGGGATCAGATACGCAGTATTTT
TRBJ1-4 | TRBV5-1 | TRBD1 | . | CASSLAGGPRGEKLFF | TGCGCCAGCAGCTTGGCCGGGGGCCCCAGGGGGGAAAAACTGTTTTTT
TRBJ1-5 | TRBV7-2 | . | . | CASSLKGYQGNQPQHF | TGTGCCAGCAGCTTAAAGGGGTATCAGGGCAATCAGCCCCAGCATTTT